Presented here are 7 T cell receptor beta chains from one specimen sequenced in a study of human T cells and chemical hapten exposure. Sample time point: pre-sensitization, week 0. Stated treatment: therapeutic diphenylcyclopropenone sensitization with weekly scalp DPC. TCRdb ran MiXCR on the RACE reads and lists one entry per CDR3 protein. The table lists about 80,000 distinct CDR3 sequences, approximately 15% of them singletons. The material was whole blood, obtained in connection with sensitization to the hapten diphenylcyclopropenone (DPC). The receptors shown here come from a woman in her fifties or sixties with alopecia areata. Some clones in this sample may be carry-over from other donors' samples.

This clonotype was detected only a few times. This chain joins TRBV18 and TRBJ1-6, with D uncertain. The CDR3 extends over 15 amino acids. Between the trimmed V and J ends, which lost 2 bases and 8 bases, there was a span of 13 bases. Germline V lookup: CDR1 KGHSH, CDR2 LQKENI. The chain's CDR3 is CASSPGIPRDSPLHF. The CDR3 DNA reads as TGTGCCAGCTCACCAGGAATCCCACGGGATTCACCCCTCCACTTT. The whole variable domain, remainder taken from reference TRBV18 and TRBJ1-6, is NAGVMQNPRHLVRRRGQEARLRCSPMKGHSHVYWYRQLPEEGLKFMVYLQKENIIDESGMPKERFSAEFPKEGPSILRIQQVVRGDSAAYFCASSPGIPRDSPLHFGNGTRLTVT.

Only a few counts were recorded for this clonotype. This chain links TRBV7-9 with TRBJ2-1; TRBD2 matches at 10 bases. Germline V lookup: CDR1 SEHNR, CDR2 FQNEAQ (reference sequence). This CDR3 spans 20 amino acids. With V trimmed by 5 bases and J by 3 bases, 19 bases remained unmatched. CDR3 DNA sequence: TGTGCCAGCAGCCCCCCGTCGCCCGGGAGCGGGAGGGCAGACTACAATGAGCAGTTCTTC. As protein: CASSPPSPGSGRADYNEQFF.

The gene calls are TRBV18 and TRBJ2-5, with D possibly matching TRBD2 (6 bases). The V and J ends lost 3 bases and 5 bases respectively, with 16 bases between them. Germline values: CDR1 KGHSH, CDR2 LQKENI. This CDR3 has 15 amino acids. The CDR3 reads CASSPQRGSEETQYF. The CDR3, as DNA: TGTGCCAGCTCACCCCAACGGGGGAGCGAGGAGACCCAGTACTTC. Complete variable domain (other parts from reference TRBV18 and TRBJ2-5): NAGVMQNPRHLVRRRGQEARLRCSPMKGHSHVYWYRQLPEEGLKFMVYLQKENIIDESGMPKERFSAEFPKEGPSILRIQQVVRGDSAAYFCASSPQRGSEETQYFGPGTRLLVL.

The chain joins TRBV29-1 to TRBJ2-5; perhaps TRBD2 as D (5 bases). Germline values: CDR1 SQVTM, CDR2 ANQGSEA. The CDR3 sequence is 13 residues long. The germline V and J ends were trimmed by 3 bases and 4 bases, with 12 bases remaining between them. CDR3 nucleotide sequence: TGCAGCGTTGATTACGGGGAGACAGAGACCCAGTACTTC. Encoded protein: CSVDYGETETQYF.

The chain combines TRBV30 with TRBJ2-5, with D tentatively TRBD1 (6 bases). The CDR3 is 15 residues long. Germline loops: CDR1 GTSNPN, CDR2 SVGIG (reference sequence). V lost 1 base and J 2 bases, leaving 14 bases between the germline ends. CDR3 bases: TGTGCCTGGAGTGCTCAGGGGACCCCACAAGAGACCCAGTACTTC. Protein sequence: CAWSAQGTPQETQYF.

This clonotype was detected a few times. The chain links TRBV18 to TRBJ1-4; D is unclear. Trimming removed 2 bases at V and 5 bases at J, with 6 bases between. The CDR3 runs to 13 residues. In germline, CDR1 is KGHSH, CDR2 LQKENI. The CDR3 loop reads CASSPDQNEKLFF. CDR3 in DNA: TGTGCCAGCTCACCAGACCAGAATGAAAAACTGTTTTTT.

The CDR3 sequence: CASSSRKNTEAFF. For the CDR3, the DNA is TGCGCCAGCAGTAGCAGGAAGAACACTGAAGCTTTCTTT. The chain carries TRBV10-1 and TRBJ1-1, with no clear D. The CDR3 sequence is 13 residues long. Trimming took off 5 bases at V and 1 base at J, with 8 bases between the two ends. In germline, CDR1 is WNHNN, CDR2 SYGVQD (reference sequence).